One sample yielded the 18 T cell receptor beta chains listed below, sequenced in a study of identifying expanded T cells in peripheral blood. Clones were read by immunoSEQ multiplex PCR, and TCRdb kept only the in-frame ones, dropping some. The profile shows approximately 110,000 clones, approximately 90% of them singletons. The sample consisted of blood. Receptor source: a person between 18 and 75 years old in good health.

The V gene is TRBV28, the J gene TRBJ1-5; D is unclear. Germline V gives CDR1 MDHEN, CDR2 SYDVKM. V was clipped by 7 bases and J by 4 bases, with 17 bases between them. The CDR3 runs 15 residues. CDR3 sequence (DNA): TGTGCCAGCACCCCCCCTGGCAGCTATAATCAGCCCCAGCATTTT. Protein product: CASTPPGSYNQPQHF.

The V and J genes are TRBV10-3 and TRBJ1-1, with TRBD1 matching 10 bases. Germline V gene sequence: CDR1 ENHRY, CDR2 SYGVKD. The V and J ends lost 6 bases and 6 bases, in that order; junction bases with no gene match: 7. This CDR3 contains 14 residues. The DNA of the CDR3 is TGTGCCATCAGCAAAGACAGGGGGCTGGCTGAAGCTTTCTTT. Protein: CAISKDRGLAEAFF.

This chain connects TRBV4-1 to TRBJ2-3; D is unclear. Germline V lookup: CDR1 MGHRA, CDR2 YSYEKL. V was trimmed by 0 bases and J by 6 bases, leaving 13 bases between them. The CDR3 is made up of 15 amino acids. The CDR3 loop is CASSQDEAIPDTQYF. The CDR3 DNA reads as TGCGCCAGCAGCCAAGATGAGGCTATTCCCGATACGCAGTATTTT.

This clone was observed a single time. This sequence joins TRBV5-6 and TRBJ1-3; D unresolved. Germline CDR1 reads SGHDT; CDR2 reads YYEEEE. This CDR3 comprises 12 residues. Between the trimmed V and J ends, which lost 4 bases and 2 bases, there was a span of 4 bases. The CDR3 sequence is CASSDAGNTIYF. CDR3 DNA: TGTGCCAGCAGCGACGCTGGAAACACCATATATTTT. Full variable domain (missing parts from reference TRBV5-6 and TRBJ1-3): DAGVTQSPTHLIKTRGQQVTLRCSPKSGHDTVSWYQQALGQGPQFIFQYYEEEERQRGNFPDRFSGHQFPNYSSELNVNALLLGDSALYLCASSDAGNTIYFGEGSWLTVV.

This chain joins TRBV7-9 and TRBJ1-4, with TRBD1 matching 12 bases. The CDR3 is made up of 17 amino acids. Germline CDR1 is SEHNR and CDR2 is FQNEAQ (reference sequence). V shed 4 bases, J shed 7 bases, and the junction held 10 bases outside the gene matches. The CDR3 sequence: CASSSRGTGGAGEKLFF. The DNA of the CDR3 is TGTGCCAGCAGCTCTAGAGGGACAGGGGGCGCTGGTGAAAAACTGTTTTTT.

The rearrangement uses TRBV21-1 and TRBJ2-7; TRBD2 is the table's D call, not checked against the DNA. TRBV21-1 is recorded as a pseudogene. The CDR3 extends over 16 amino acids. This CDR3 reads CASSNDRGGGPFEQYF. CDR3 bases: TGTGCCAGCAGCAACGATCGAGGCGGGGGGCCCTTTGAGCAGTACTTC.

The chain has TRBV28 and TRBJ1-2; 9 bases agree with TRBD1. The V gene's germline CDR1 is MDHEN and CDR2 SYDVKM. The CDR3 sequence is 20 residues long. The ends lost 11 bases at V and 1 base at J; junction bases unmatched: 26. DNA for the CDR3: TGTGCCGCAGATGGTCGCCGCCGGGACAGGGAATTCGGGGGTAACTATGGCTACACCTTC. Translated, it gives CAADGRRRDREFGGNYGYTF.

The V call is TRBV11-2, the J call TRBJ2-2, with 7 nucleotides matching TRBD1. J gave up 7 bases and V 1 base, and 6 bases lay outside the gene matches. Germline V gene sequence: CDR1 SGHAT, CDR2 FQNNGV. This CDR3 is built from 15 residues. CDR3 bases: TGTGCCAGCAGCTTAGGTACAGGGGCCAGCGGGGAGCTGTTTTTT. This encodes CASSLGTGASGELFF. The complete variable domain, with remaining parts taken from reference TRBV11-2 and TRBJ2-2, reads EAGVAQSPRYKIIEKRQSVAFWCNPISGHATLYWYQQILGQGPKLLIQFQNNGVVDDSQLPKDRFSAERLKGVDSTLKIQPAKLEDSAVYLCASSLGTGASGELFFGEGSRLTVL.

V usage is TRBV5-6 and J usage is TRBJ1-2; no reliable D call. There are 12 residues in the CDR3. CDR1 and CDR2 from the germline V gene are SGHDT and YYEEEE. Trimming left V 1 base short and J 8 bases short, with 9 bases between. The CDR3 loop reads CASSLSGNGYTF. CDR3 DNA sequence: TGTGCCAGCAGCTTGTCAGGTAACGGCTACACCTTC.

V is TRBV5-5 and J is TRBJ1-5, with unresolved D. This CDR3 has 15 amino acids. Germline assignment: CDR1 SGHKS and CDR2 YYEKEE (reference sequence). The germline V and J ends were trimmed by 3 bases and 3 bases, with 13 bases remaining between them. CDR3 residues: CASSSDTTDNQPQHF. CDR3 in DNA: TGTGCCAGCAGCTCCGACACGACTGACAATCAGCCCCAGCATTTT.

The chain has TRBV15 and TRBJ2-2; D gene unclear. The germline V and J ends were trimmed by 3 bases and 13 bases, with 15 bases remaining between them. Germline CDR1 LNHNV, CDR2 YYDKDF (reference sequence). The CDR3 is made up of 13 amino acids. Written as DNA, the CDR3 is TGTGCCACCAGCAGGGCTCAGTTGGGTCGGCTGTTTTTT. Protein sequence: CATSRAQLGRLFF.

This CDR3 reads CASSSQVPLYEQYF. Here the CDR3 DNA reads TGTGCCAGCAGTTCCCAGGTGCCCCTCTACGAGCAGTACTTC. The genes are TRBV6-5 and TRBJ2-7; no clear D. Germline CDR1 and CDR2: MNHEY and SVGAGI. This CDR3 comprises 14 residues. V was clipped by 4 bases and J by 3 bases, with 13 bases between them.

J is TRBJ2-5 and V is TRBV5-4; a possible D gene is TRBD1 (7 bases). Germline V gives CDR1 SGHNT, CDR2 YYREEE (reference sequence). Trimming removed 1 base from V and 5 bases from J, with 12 bases in between. The CDR3 totals 14 residues. CDR3 residues: CASSLQGGVETQYF. The CDR3 DNA reads as TGTGCCAGCAGCTTGCAGGGGGGCGTGGAGACCCAGTACTTC.

This clone was seen only a few times. V is TRBV9 and J is TRBJ1-6; the D gene is possibly TRBD1 (5 bases). The V gene lost 0 bases and the J gene lost 6 bases, with 13 bases spanning the gap. The CDR3 has 16 residues. Germline V CDR1 and CDR2: SGDLS, YYNGEE. CDR3 amino acids: CASSVDAGKTNSPLHF. CDR3 sequence (DNA): TGTGCCAGCAGCGTAGACGCAGGGAAGACTAATTCACCCCTCCACTTT. Complete variable domain (other parts from reference TRBV9 and TRBJ1-6): DSGVTQTPKHLITATGQRVTLRCSPRSGDLSVYWYQQSLDQGLQFLIQYYNGEERAKGNILERFSAQQFPDLHSELNLSSLELGDSALYFCASSVDAGKTNSPLHFGNGTRLTVT.

This chain uses TRBV5-3 with TRBJ1-5; D may be TRBD1 (5 bases). TRBV5-3 is noted as an ORF with a role that remains uncertain. With 0 bases removed from V and 3 bases from J, the gap between germline ends came to 25 bases. The CDR3 sequence is 20 residues long. CDR3 sequence (DNA): TGTGCCAGAAGCTTGGGATGCAGCCAGGGAAGGGGCCCCAACAATCAGCCCCAGCATTTT. Amino acid sequence: CARSLGCSQGRGPNNQPQHF.

The rearrangement uses TRBV5-5 and TRBJ1-5, with D unclear. V lost 4 bases to trimming and J lost 3 bases, with 14 bases between them. The germline gives CDR1 SGHKS, CDR2 YYEKEE (reference sequence). The CDR3 extends over 15 amino acids. DNA for the CDR3: TGTGCCAGCAGCCCAAGGGAGGTAGTCAATCAGCCCCAGCATTTT. Its protein product is CASSPREVVNQPQHF.

The chain joins TRBV19 to TRBJ2-7, with D possibly TRBD2 on 6 matching bases. V lost 5 bases to trimming and J lost 2 bases, with 16 bases between them. Germline lookup yields CDR1 LNHDA and CDR2 SQIVND (reference sequence). The CDR3 is 15 residues long. Here the CDR3 reads CASSQRLAVPYEQYF. The CDR3 nucleotides are TGTGCCAGTAGTCAAAGGTTAGCGGTACCCTACGAGCAGTACTTC.

In the case of this clone: Other DNA sequences within the sample encode an identical CDR3. The chain carries TRBV5-1 and TRBJ2-5; D possibly corresponds to TRBD1 (6 bases). Deletions cut 0 bases from V and 3 bases from J, with 9 bases between. In germline, CDR1 is SGHRS, CDR2 YFSETQ. The CDR3 has 14 amino acids. This CDR3 reads CASSLGTAKETQYF. Written as DNA, the CDR3 is TGCGCCAGCAGCTTGGGGACAGCTAAAGAGACCCAGTACTTC.